The rows below give T cell receptor beta chains drawn from one sample of a study of cytomegalovirus exposure and HLA in healthy donors. The protocol was immunoSEQ multiplex PCR, while the TCRdb copy is restricted to in-frame clones and leaves out a portion. The profile shows about 43,000 clones, around 85% of them singletons. The sequenced sample consisted of PBMCs. The receptors were sampled from a man over 45 in good health and CMV-seronegative. Each CDR3 is given with its conserved first and last residue. A D gene is named only where the DNA matches it firmly. Size values are once, few and many counts, or a class for expanded clones, and some rows have none.

NA TRBJ2-7 TRBV7-2 NA CASSPGVGREQYF TGTGCCAGCAGCCCGGGGGTAGGGCGGGAGCAGTACTTC
NA TRBJ2-1 TRBV5-1 NA CASSPHQSYNEQFF TGCGCCAGCAGCCCGCACCAGTCCTACAATGAGCAGTTCTTC
TRBD2 TRBJ2-5 TRBV9 NA CASSVETSGGETQYF TGTGCCAGCAGCGTAGAAACTAGCGGGGGGGAGACCCAGTACTTC
NA TRBJ1-1 TRBV10-1 NA CASRGQYMNTEAFF TGCGCCAGCAGAGGACAGTACATGAACACTGAAGCTTTCTTT
TRBD2 TRBJ2-1 TRBV29-1 NA CSVAPSGKGNEQFF TGCAGCGTTGCCCCTAGCGGGAAGGGGAATGAGCAGTTCTTC
TRBD2 TRBJ2-7 TRBV5-1 NA CASSLSSGRAYEQYF TGCGCCAGCAGCTTGTCTAGCGGGAGGGCCTACGAGCAGTACTTC
NA TRBJ2-4 TRBV11-1 few CASSSLSIAKNIQYF TGTGCCAGCAGCTCGCTGAGCATAGCCAAAAACATTCAGTACTTC
NA TRBJ1-4 TRBV4-1 few CASSLSKGFGGDYNEKLFF TGCGCCAGCAGCCTCTCTAAAGGCTTCGGCGGGGATTATAATGAAAAACTGTTTTTT
NA TRBJ1-2 TRBV20-1 NA CSATDRFGYTF TGCAGTGCTACCGACAGGTTCGGCTACACCTTC
NA TRBJ2-3 TRBV7-9 NA CASSLVEGLGTQYF TGTGCCAGCAGCTTAGTGGAGGGGCTGGGTACGCAGTATTTT
TRBD2 TRBJ2-7 TRBV5-1 NA CASAGMGRALDEQYF TGCGCCAGCGCCGGGATGGGGAGGGCCCTCGACGAGCAGTACTTC
TRBD1 TRBJ2-7 TRBV5-6 NA CASSTSGQLYEQYF TGTGCCAGCAGCACCTCGGGACAGCTTTACGAGCAGTACTTC
NA TRBJ1-1 TRBV4-3 NA CASSQDGTQNTEAFF TGCGCCAGCAGCCAAGATGGGACACAAAACACTGAAGCTTTCTTT
NA TRBJ2-7 TRBV15 NA CATSSGIGVNYEQYF TGTGCCACCAGCAGCGGGATCGGGGTTAACTACGAGCAGTACTTC
TRBD1 TRBJ2-7 TRBV5-4 NA CASSFAGQGYEQYF TGTGCCAGCAGCTTCGCGGGACAGGGCTACGAGCAGTACTTC
NA TRBJ1-4 TRBV6-6 NA CASSSHPSGTDEKLFF TGTGCCAGCAGTTCACATCCCTCAGGCACGGATGAAAAACTGTTTTTT
NA TRBJ1-2 TRBV5-1 NA CASSLDGTSYGYTF TGCGCCAGCAGCCTGGACGGGACAAGCTATGGCTACACCTTC
NA TRBJ2-7 TRBV7-9 NA CASSWGLNEQYF TGTGCCAGCAGCTGGGGCTTGAACGAGCAGTACTTC
TRBD1 TRBJ2-7 TRBV5-1 NA CASSVRQGIYEQYF TGCGCCAGCAGCGTAAGACAGGGGATCTACGAGCAGTACTTC
TRBD1 TRBJ2-1 TRBV5-1 NA CASSFTGGNEQFF TGCGCCAGCAGCTTCACAGGGGGCAATGAGCAGTTCTTC
TRBD2 TRBJ2-2 TRBV28 NA CASRVAGTGELFF TGTGCCAGCAGGGTAGCGGGTACTGGGGAGCTGTTTTTT
NA TRBJ1-5 TRBV7-9 NA CSSSPVDSDSNQPQHF TGTTCCAGCAGCCCGGTGGACAGCGATAGCAATCAGCCCCAGCATTTT
NA TRBJ1-2 TRBV7-9 NA CASSLGQAQTYGYTF TGTGCCAGCAGCTTAGGACAGGCCCAAACCTATGGCTACACCTTC
NA TRBJ1-1 TRBV7-9 NA CSSSSNQTGTEAFF TGTTCCAGCAGCTCCAACCAAACGGGCACTGAAGCTTTCTTT
NA TRBJ1-2 TRBV7-2 NA CASSLARVGGYTF TGTGCCAGCAGCTTAGCCAGGGTGGGCGGCTACACCTTC
NA TRBJ1-5 TRBV12-5 NA CASGLFLGSNQPQHF TGTGCTAGTGGTTTGTTCCTGGGGAGTAATCAGCCCCAGCATTTT
TRBD2 TRBJ2-3 TRBV9 NA CASSVSGEAQYF TGTGCCAGCAGCGTTAGCGGGGAAGCGCAGTATTTT
NA TRBJ1-3 TRBV27 NA CASSPGGSGNTIYF TGTGCCAGCTCTCCCGGGGGGTCTGGAAACACCATATATTTT
TRBD1 TRBJ2-1 TRBV5-1 NA CASGDRILDEQFF TGCGCCAGCGGGGACAGGATATTGGACGAGCAGTTCTTC
NA TRBJ2-1 TRBV7-2 NA CASTLGGGSKQFF TGTGCCAGCACCTTAGGGGGGGGTAGTAAGCAGTTCTTC
NA TRBJ1-2 TRBV2 once CASLQGPAGYGYTF TGTGCCAGCCTCCAGGGCCCTGCCGGCTATGGCTACACCTTC
NA TRBJ1-1 TRBV7-9 NA CASSSDPGGNTEAFF TGTGCCAGCAGCTCCGATCCAGGTGGGAACACTGAAGCTTTCTTT
TRBD1 TRBJ1-1 TRBV9 once CASSANRGRVNTEAFF TGTGCCAGCAGCGCGAACAGGGGGCGAGTGAACACTGAAGCTTTCTTT
NA TRBJ1-3 TRBV7-9 NA CSSSLQAGNTIYF TGTTCCAGCAGCTTACAGGCTGGAAACACCATATATTTT
TRBD2 TRBJ2-3 TRBV7-3 NA CASSRTGLAVLGSTDTQYF TGTGCCAGCAGCCGGACGGGACTAGCGGTATTAGGAAGCACAGATACGCAGTATTTT
TRBD1 TRBJ2-1 TRBV6-1 NA CASSEGTGLNEQFF TGTGCCAGCAGTGAAGGGACAGGTCTTAATGAGCAGTTCTTC
TRBD1 TRBJ2-7 TRBV7-9 NA CASSSGGTGVFYEQYF TGTGCCAGCAGCTCCGGGGGGACAGGGGTCTTCTACGAGCAGTACTTC
TRBD2 TRBJ2-5 TRBV7-2 NA CASSFSPLSGMMSETQYF TGTGCCAGCAGCTTCTCACCCCTTAGCGGGATGATGTCCGAGACCCAGTACTTC
NA TRBJ2-1 TRBV7-9 NA CASSLVQGYNEQFF TGTGCCAGCAGCTTAGTACAGGGCTACAATGAGCAGTTCTTC
TRBD2 TRBJ2-7 TRBV5-5 NA CASRVAGSYEQYF TGTGCCAGCAGAGTAGCGGGTTCCTACGAGCAGTACTTC
TRBD1 TRBJ1-5 TRBV11-1 few CASSSGGGQPQHF TGTGCCAGCAGCTCAGGGGGCGGGCAGCCCCAGCATTTT
TRBD1 TRBJ2-7 TRBV7-2 NA CASSYGTGGTYEQYF TGTGCCAGCAGCTACGGGACAGGGGGAACCTACGAGCAGTACTTC
NA TRBJ1-1 TRBV7-9 NA CASSGGSGTEAFF TGTGCCAGCAGCGGGGGCAGCGGCACTGAAGCTTTCTTT
TRBD1 TRBJ1-1 TRBV7-9 NA CASSFGTVNTEAFF TGTGCCAGCAGCTTCGGGACAGTGAACACTGAAGCTTTCTTT
NA TRBJ2-4 TRBV7-9 NA CSSSPPRRMGNIQYF TGTTCCAGCAGCCCCCCTCGGAGGATGGGGAACATTCAGTACTTC
NA TRBJ2-7 TRBV30 NA CAWGPGAGGVYEQYF TGTGCCTGGGGACCTGGGGCAGGCGGGGTCTACGAGCAGTACTTC
NA TRBJ2-3 TRBV9 NA CASSLRQTDTQYF TGTGCCAGCAGCCTCCGACAGACAGATACGCAGTATTTT
NA TRBJ2-5 TRBV9 once CASSARASPIETQYF TGTGCCAGCAGCGCGCGGGCCTCCCCCATAGAGACCCAGTACTTC